This record concerns one T cell receptor beta chain sequence. Trimming stripped 11 bases from V and 4 bases from J, with 11 bases between. CDR1 MDHEN and CDR2 SYDVKM come from the germline V gene. The CDR3 loop spans 12 amino acids. The sample belongs to a study of T cell changes during pregnancy in multiple sclerosis. This table comes from immunoSEQ multiplex PCR, and its TCRdb copy is limited to in-frame clones, with some not included. This table holds about 33,000 clones, about 89% found once. This sequence joins TRBV28 and TRBJ2-2; TRBD1 is a possible D gene (5 bases). This material consisted of CD4+ T cells from peripheral blood mononuclear cells, taken in the third trimester of pregnancy. The TCR was taken from a female donor in good health, enrolled as a control in a pregnancy study. The CDR3 nucleotides are TGTGCCCACGACAGTCCCACCGGGGAGCTGTTTTTT. Translation gives CAHDSPTGELFF.